This T cell receptor beta chain was identified in a study of blood T cell repertoires in COVID-19. The overall study: COVID-19 samples, acute and convalescent, were from the United States, Italy and Spain. T cells, B-cell-depleted T cells, or PBMCs provided the cDNA or gDNA that served as material.

Assay: immunoSEQ multiplex PCR; the TCRdb copy retains only in-frame clones and omits some. The table includes tens of thousands of clones, around three quarters detected once. This TCR derives from a woman between 45 and 60 years old with acute or convalescent COVID-19. Sequences were obtained from peripheral blood.

For the CDR3, the DNA is TGTGCCAGCAGAAGACAGGGAACTAATGAAAAACTGTTTTTT. Its translation is CASRRQGTNEKLFF. The V gene is TRBV28, the J gene TRBJ1-4; 7 bases are a match to TRBD1. This CDR3 spans 14 amino acids. V lost 6 bases and J lost 1; bases outside the gene matches: 2. The V gene's germline CDR1 is MDHEN and CDR2 SYDVKM.